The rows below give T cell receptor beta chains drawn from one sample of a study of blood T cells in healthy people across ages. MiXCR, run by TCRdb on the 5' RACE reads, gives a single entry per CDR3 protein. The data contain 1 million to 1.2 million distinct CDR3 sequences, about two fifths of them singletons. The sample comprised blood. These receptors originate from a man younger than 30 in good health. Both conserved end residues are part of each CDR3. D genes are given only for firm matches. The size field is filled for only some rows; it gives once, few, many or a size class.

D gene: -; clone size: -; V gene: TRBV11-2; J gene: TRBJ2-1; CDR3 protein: CASSYLLRGFLAHEQFF; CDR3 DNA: TGTGCCAGCAGCTACCTACTCCGGGGCTTTCTTGCCCATGAGCAGTTCTTC
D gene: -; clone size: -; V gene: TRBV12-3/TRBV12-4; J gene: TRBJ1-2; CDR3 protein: CASSFGGIYGYTF; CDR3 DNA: TGTGCCAGCAGTTTCGGGGGGATCTATGGCTACACCTTC
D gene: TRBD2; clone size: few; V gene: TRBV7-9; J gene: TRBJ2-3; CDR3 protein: CASSLGRGGPHTDTQYF; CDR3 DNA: TGTGCCAGCAGCTTAGGCCGGGGGGGGCCACACACAGATACGCAGTATTTT
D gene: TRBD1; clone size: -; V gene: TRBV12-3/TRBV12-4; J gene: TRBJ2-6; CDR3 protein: CATRPGQVFSGANVLTF; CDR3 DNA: TGTGCCACCAGACCGGGACAGGTTTTCTCTGGGGCCAACGTCCTGACTTTC
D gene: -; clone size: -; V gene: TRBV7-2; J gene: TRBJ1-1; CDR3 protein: CASSLAVVQAFF; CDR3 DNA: TGTGCCAGCAGCTTAGCTGTAGTACAGGCTTTCTTT
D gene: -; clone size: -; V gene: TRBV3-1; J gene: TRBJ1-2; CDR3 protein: CASSQGPSGYGYTF; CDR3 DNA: TGTGCCAGCAGCCAAGGGCCCTCGGGGTATGGCTACACCTTC
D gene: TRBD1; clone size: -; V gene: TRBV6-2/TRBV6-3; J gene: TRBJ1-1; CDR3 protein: CASIKHRGTEAFF; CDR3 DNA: TGTGCCAGCATCAAACACAGGGGGACTGAAGCTTTCTTT
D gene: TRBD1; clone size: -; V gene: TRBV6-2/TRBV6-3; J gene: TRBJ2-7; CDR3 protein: CASSYPPTGTGRYEQYF; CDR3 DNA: TGTGCCAGCAGTTATCCGCCGACCGGGACAGGGCGCTACGAGCAGTACTTC
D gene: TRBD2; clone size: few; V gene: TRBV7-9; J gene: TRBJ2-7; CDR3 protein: CASSDLTSGWYEQYF; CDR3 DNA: TGTGCCAGCAGCGACCTGACTAGCGGGTGGTACGAGCAGTACTTC
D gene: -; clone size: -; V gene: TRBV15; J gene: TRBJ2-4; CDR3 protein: CATSRGGAKNIQYF; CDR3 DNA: TGTGCCACCAGCAGAGGGGGAGCCAAAAACATTCAGTACTTC
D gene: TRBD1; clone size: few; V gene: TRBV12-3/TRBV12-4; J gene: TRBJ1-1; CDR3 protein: CASSFNRGARGFDTEAFF; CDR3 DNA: TGTGCCAGCAGTTTTAACAGGGGCGCCAGGGGTTTCGACACTGAAGCTTTCTTT
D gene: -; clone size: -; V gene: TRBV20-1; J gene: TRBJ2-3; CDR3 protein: CSARGEGLPDTQYF; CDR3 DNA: TGCAGTGCTAGAGGAGAGGGTCTCCCAGATACGCAGTATTTT
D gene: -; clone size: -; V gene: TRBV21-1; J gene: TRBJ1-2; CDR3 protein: CASSKRTGDYGYTF; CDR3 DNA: TGTGCCAGCAGCAAAAGGACAGGGGACTATGGCTACACCTTC
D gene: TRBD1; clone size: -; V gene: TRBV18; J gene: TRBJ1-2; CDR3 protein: CASSPPNRGIDGYTF; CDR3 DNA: TGTGCCAGCTCACCACCAAACAGGGGCATCGATGGCTACACCTTC
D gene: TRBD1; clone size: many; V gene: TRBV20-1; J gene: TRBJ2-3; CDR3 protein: CSARAGTARTDTQYF; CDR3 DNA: TGCAGTGCTAGAGCGGGGACAGCCCGCACAGATACGCAGTATTTT
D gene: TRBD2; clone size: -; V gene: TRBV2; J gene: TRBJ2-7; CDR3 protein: CASRTSGGQNYEQYF; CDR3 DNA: TGTGCCAGCAGGACTAGCGGGGGTCAAAACTACGAGCAGTACTTC
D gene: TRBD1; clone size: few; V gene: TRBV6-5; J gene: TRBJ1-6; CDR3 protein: CASSLGTAGNSPLHF; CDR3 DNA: TGTGCCAGCAGTCTAGGGACAGCCGGTAATTCACCCCTCCACTTT
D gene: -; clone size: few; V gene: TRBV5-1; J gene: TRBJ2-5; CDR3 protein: CASSPTGNDQYF; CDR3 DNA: TGCGCCAGCAGCCCGACAGGAAACGACCAGTACTTC
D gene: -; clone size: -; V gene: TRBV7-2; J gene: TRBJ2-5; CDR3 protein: CASSRGLPLYNEQYF; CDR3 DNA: TGTGCCAGCAGCCGGGGACTCCCTCTCTACAATGAGCAGTACTTC
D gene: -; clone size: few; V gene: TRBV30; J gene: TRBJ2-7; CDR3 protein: CAWSDRDVTYEQYF; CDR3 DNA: TGTGCCTGGAGTGACCGGGACGTCACCTACGAGCAGTACTTC
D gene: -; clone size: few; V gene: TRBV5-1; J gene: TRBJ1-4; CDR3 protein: CASSADRGEKLFF; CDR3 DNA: TGCGCCAGCAGCGCCGACAGAGGCGAAAAACTGTTTTTT
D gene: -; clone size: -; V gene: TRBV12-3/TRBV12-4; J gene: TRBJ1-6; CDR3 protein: CASRRDGQNSPLHF; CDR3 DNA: TGTGCCAGCAGACGGGACGGCCAAAATTCACCCCTCCACTTT
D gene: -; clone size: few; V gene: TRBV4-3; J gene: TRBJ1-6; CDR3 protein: CASSQEKTRDGANSPLHF; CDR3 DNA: TGCGCCAGCAGCCAAGAGAAGACACGGGACGGAGCCAATTCACCCCTCCACTTT
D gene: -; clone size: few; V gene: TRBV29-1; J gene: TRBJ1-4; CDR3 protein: CSVETAATNEKLFF; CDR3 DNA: TGCAGCGTTGAAACAGCTGCAACTAATGAAAAACTGTTTTTT
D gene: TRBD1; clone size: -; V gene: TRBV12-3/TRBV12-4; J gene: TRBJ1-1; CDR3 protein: CASSPPNRGYTEAFF; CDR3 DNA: TGTGCCAGCAGTCCGCCTAACAGGGGGTACACTGAAGCTTTCTTT
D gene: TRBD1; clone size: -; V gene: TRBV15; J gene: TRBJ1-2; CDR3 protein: CATSRDTGVHGYTF; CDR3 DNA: TGTGCCACCAGCAGAGATACAGGGGTCCATGGCTACACCTTC
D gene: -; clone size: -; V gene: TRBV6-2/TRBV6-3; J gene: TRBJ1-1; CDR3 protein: CASRPDHSNKMNTEAFF; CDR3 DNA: TGTGCCAGCAGGCCCGACCACTCCAACAAAATGAACACTGAAGCTTTCTTT
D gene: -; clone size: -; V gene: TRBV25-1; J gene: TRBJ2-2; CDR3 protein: CASSDYGELFF; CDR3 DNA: TGTGCCAGCAGTGATTACGGGGAGCTGTTTTTT
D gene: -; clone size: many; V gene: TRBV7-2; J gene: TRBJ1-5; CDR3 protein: CASSLGGGANQPQHF; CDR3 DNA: TGTGCCAGCAGTTTAGGTGGGGGGGCCAATCAGCCCCAGCATTTT
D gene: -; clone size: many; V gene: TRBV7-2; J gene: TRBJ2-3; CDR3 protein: CASSAFTDTQYF; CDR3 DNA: TGTGCCAGCAGCGCCTTTACAGATACGCAGTATTTT
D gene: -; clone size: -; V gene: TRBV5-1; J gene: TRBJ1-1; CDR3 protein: CASSLGAGSTEAFF; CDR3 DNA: TGCGCCAGCAGCTTGGGGGCTGGGAGCACTGAAGCTTTCTTT
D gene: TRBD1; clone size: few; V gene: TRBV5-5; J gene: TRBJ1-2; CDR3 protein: CASSSMGQGAEFVYGYTF; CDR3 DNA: TGTGCCAGCAGCTCCATGGGACAGGGGGCTGAGTTTGTCTATGGCTACACCTTC
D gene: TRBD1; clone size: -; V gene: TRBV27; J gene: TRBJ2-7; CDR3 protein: CASSSPGTGGTQYF; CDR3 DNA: TGTGCCAGCAGTTCACCAGGGACAGGGGGCACGCAGTACTTC
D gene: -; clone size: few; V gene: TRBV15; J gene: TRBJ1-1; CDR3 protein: CATSRDLVNTEAFF; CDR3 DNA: TGTGCCACCAGCAGAGATCTAGTGAACACTGAAGCTTTCTTT
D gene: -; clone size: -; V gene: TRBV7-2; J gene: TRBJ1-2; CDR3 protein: CASSLGPRIGYTF; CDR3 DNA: TGTGCCAGCAGCTTAGGTCCTCGGATTGGCTACACCTTC
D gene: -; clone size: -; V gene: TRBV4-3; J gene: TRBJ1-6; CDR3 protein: CASSQEAGTANSPLHF; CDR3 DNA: TGCGCCAGCAGCCAAGAGGCCGGGACCGCAAATTCACCCCTCCACTTT
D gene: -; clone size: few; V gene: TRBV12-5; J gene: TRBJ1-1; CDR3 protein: CASGPVEAFF; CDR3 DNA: TGTGCTAGTGGTCCAGTTGAAGCTTTCTTT
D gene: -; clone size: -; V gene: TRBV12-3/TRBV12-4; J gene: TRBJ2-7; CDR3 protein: CASSQDSISYEQYF; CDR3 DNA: TGTGCCAGCAGCCAGGACAGCATCTCCTACGAGCAGTACTTC
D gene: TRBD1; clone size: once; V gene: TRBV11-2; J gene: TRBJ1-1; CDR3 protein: CASSLGGTGDTEAFF; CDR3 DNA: TGTGCCAGCAGCTTAGGGGGGACAGGGGACACTGAAGCTTTCTTT
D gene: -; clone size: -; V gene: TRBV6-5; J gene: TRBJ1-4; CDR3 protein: CASSYSIAGTATNEKLFF; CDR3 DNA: TGTGCCAGCAGTTACTCGATTGCAGGCACTGCAACTAATGAAAAACTGTTTTTT
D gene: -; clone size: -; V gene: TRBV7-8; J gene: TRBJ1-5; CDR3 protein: CASSLDSNMQPQHF; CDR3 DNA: TGTGCCAGCAGCCTAGACTCCAATATGCAGCCCCAGCATTTT
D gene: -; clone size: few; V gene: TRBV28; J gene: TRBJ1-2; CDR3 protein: CASSLLRGPNYGYTF; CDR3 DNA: TGTGCCAGCAGTTTACTCAGGGGTCCTAACTATGGCTACACCTTC
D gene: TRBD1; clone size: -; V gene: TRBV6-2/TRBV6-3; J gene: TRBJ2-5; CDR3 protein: CASTLDRDNEQYF; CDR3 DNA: TGTGCCAGCACCCTGGACAGGGACAATGAGCAGTACTTC
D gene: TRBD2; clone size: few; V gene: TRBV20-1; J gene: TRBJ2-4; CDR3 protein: CSARPGLAGKNIQYF; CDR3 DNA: TGCAGTGCTAGACCGGGACTAGCGGGGAAAAACATTCAGTACTTC
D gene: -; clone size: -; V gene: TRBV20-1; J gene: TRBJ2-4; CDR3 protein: CSARQGWGKNIQYF; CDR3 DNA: TGCAGTGCTAGACAGGGTTGGGGCAAAAACATTCAGTACTTC